This record covers a single T cell receptor beta chain. Its antigen remains unidentified. The entry originates in a study of T cell repertoires in ileal Crohn's disease. In the study overall: Operated complications were stricturing disease (roughly 60%) and penetrating disease (around 40%). Thiopurines (approximately 10) or anti-TNF agents (approximately 20) were given postoperatively to about half. Points from the study as a whole: Sorted CD8 T cells held more high-frequency clones than CD4.

Trimming took off 0 bases at V and 1 base at J, with 1 base between the two ends. The CDR3 consists of 12 residues. Germline V gene lookup returns CDR1 SGHNT and CDR2 YYREEE (reference sequence). Profiling relied on immunoSEQ multiplex PCR, and the TCRdb table lists in-frame clones only, not all of them. The sample has 13,000 to 15,000 clones; 78% are singletons. The time point is: neoterminal ileum biopsy at postoperative endoscopy, about 6 months after surgery. Eligibility required adulthood, ileal or ileocolonic Crohn's disease and indicated ileocolonic resection. The gene calls are TRBV5-4 and TRBJ2-5, with D uncertain. The receptor was derived from an adult with Crohn's disease. The sample comprised ileal tissue. CDR3 bases: TGTGCCAGCAGCTTGGGCCAAGAGACCCAGTACTTC. Translating it yields CASSLGQETQYF. The whole variable domain, filled in from reference TRBV5-4 and TRBJ2-5, reads ETGVTQSPTHLIKTRGQQVTLRCSSQSGHNTVSWYQQALGQGPQFIFQYYREEENGRGNFPPRFSGLQFPNYSSELNVNALELDDSALYLCASSLGQETQYFGPGTRLLVL.